This T cell receptor beta chain comes out of a study of blood T cell repertoires in COVID-19 (TCRdb year 2020). With respect to the entire study: Collaborator samples came from the United States, Italy and Spain and covered acute and convalescent phases of COVID-19. Where available, HLA class I and class II types were obtained from metadata supplied by the sample provider rather than from assay-based typing. Nearly every sample came with metadata listing a de-identified subject ID, COVID-19 status, age in years and sex. A freely available public database, intended as a resource for researchers studying the immune response to SARS-CoV-2, is where the repertoires were released. Samples were obtained from the ongoing ImmuneRACE study (first 160 participants) and from 1,254 subjects provided by 6 global collaborators. The prospective study material was composed of cDNA or gDNA derived from T cells, B-cell-depleted T cells, or PBMCs. Subjects who had been exposed to COVID-19, were actively infected with it, or had recovered from it provided the deeply sampled blood TCRbeta repertoires that made up the dataset. The research as a whole found: The amount of clinical and demographic metadata varied by source and participant and was provided uncurated.

TCRbeta CDR3 regions were amplified from genomic DNA by means of the immunoSEQ Assay, a bias-controlled multiplex PCR. Regarding the original processing steps: The number of nucleated cells in each sample was estimated from the amplification of reference gene primers within the assay. To quantify the absolute abundance of each unique TCRbeta CDR3 rearrangement, sequence reads were collapsed and filtered. For each sample, productive Simpson clonality was calculated as the square root of Simpson's diversity index over productive rearrangements. The source is immuneACCESS, and TCRdb retained only in-frame sequences with V and J called. Part of the clones is not carried over; for the studies checked, unresolved V genes explain less than half of this, and the remainder is unexplained. The D gene and trimming were derived from the DNA, and the V and J assignments and clone size from that table. The sample table contains about 90,000 clones; only one count was recorded for about three quarters of them. Of the sample, around 7% falls within the top ten clones.

Its CDR3 holds 12 amino acids, cysteine through phenylalanine. Just CDR3 DNA is preserved here, 36 bases in frame from base 1. Per the germline V gene, SQVTM is the CDR1 and ANQGSEA is the CDR2. Trimming costs V 7 bases and J 5 bases, and their ends lie 14 bases apart. Each collaborating institution followed its own protocols to collect whole blood in K2EDTA tubes. For TCRbeta analysis, collaborators shipped samples in one of three forms: frozen whole blood, isolated PBMCs, or DNA extracted from either of those sample types. Note on this clone: Its antigen remains undetermined. Base qualities are not recorded, but no much larger clone differs from it by a single base.

Material for sequencing was peripheral blood. The V and J segments used are TRBV29-1 and TRBJ1-2; TRBD1 is a weak D gene call, 5 bases matching. The TCR sequence derives from a man in his sixties or seventies with acute or convalescent COVID-19. The nucleotide sequence reads as follows: TGCAGCGCCGCTGCCTCAGGGTATGGCTACACCTTC. The encoded protein is CSAAASGYGYTF.